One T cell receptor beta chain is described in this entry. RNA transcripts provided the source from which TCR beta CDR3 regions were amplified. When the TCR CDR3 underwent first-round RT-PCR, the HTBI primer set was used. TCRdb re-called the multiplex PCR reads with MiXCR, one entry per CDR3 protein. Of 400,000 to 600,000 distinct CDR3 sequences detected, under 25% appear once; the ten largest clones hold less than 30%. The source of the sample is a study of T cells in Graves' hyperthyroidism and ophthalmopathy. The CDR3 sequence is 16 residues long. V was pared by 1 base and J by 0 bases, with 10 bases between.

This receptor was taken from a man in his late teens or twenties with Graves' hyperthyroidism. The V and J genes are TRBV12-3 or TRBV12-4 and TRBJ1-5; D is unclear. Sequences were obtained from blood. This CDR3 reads CASSLGPSFSNQPQHF. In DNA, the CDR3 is TGTGCCAGCAGTTTAGGTCCCTCGTTTAGCAATCAGCCCCAGCATTTT.